This T cell receptor beta chain was sequenced for a study of CD8+CD57+ T cells in acquired aplastic anemia. This clonotype was detected many times. V was cut by 5 bases and J by 5 bases, with 10 bases left in between. The CDR3 totals 12 residues. CDR1 is SQVTM and CDR2 is ANQGSEA in the germline V gene. Patients chosen for sequencing had shown CD8+CD57+ cell expansion by flow cytometry. It was genomic DNA that served as the template for profiling TCR beta VDJ and CDR3. A single record per CDR3 protein comes from TCRdb applying MiXCR to the reads. Here the sample spans 200,000 or so distinct CDR3 sequences, around 45% being singletons.

Sequencing used sorted CD4+, CD8+, or CD8+CD57+ T cells (not recorded which) from PBMCs. This TCR was sampled from a human donor with aplastic anemia. The V gene is TRBV29-1, the J gene TRBJ2-1, with D tentatively TRBD1 (5 bases). The CDR3 loop is CSVHRFNNEQFF. The CDR3 DNA reads as TGCAGCGTTCACAGGTTCAACAATGAGCAGTTCTTC.